These 26 T cell receptor beta chains originate from one sample sequenced in a study of shared T cell receptors in the human thymus. Sequencing used immunoSEQ multiplex PCR; TCRdb keeps in-frame clones, though not all of them. There are hundreds of thousands of clones in the sample; more than 75% occur only once, and roughly 0.0089% lies in the top ten. In addition, the sample was reused for a study of human thymus T cells.

The sample was thymocytes. These receptors all come from a boy younger than two with a congenital heart defect.

J is TRBJ2-3 and V is TRBV27, with TRBD2 as a possible D gene (6 bases). The CDR3 consists of 15 residues. Trimming pared 2 bases from V and 7 bases from J, leaving 16 bases between. Germline V gene sequence: CDR1 MNHEY, CDR2 SMNVEV (reference sequence). The CDR3 loop reads CASSLRDWGIHTQYF. CDR3 bases: TGTGCCAGCAGTTTACGGGACTGGGGCATACATACGCAGTATTTT.

V gene TRBV19 combines with J gene TRBJ2-3; TRBD1 matches at 8 bases. There are 12 residues in the CDR3. Germline V CDR1 and CDR2: LNHDA, SQIVND (reference sequence). Losses at the gene ends were 6 bases for V and 11 bases for J; bases not matched to a gene: 7. The CDR3 sequence: CASSKTGDVQYF. CDR3 DNA: TGTGCCAGTAGCAAGACAGGGGATGTGCAGTATTTT. The full variable domain, with the rest looked up from reference TRBV19 and TRBJ2-3, is DGGITQSPKYLFRKEGQNVTLSCEQNLNHDAMYWYRQDPGQGLRLIYYSQIVNDFQKGDIAEGYSVSREKKESFPLTVTSAQKNPTAFYLCASSKTGDVQYFGPGTRLTVL.

This clone was observed once. V and J are TRBV28 and TRBJ2-7; D is perhaps TRBD2 (6 bases). The CDR3 has 18 residues. V gave up 3 bases and J gave up 3 bases, with 24 bases separating them. Germline CDR1 is MDHEN and CDR2 is SYDVKM. The CDR3 DNA sequence: TGTGCCAGCAGTTTGTTGCCGGGAGTTAGCCCCCTCCTCTACGAGCAGTACTTC. Its protein is CASSLLPGVSPLLYEQYF. Full variable domain (outside the CDR3, taken from reference TRBV28 and TRBJ2-7): DVKVTQSSRYLVKRTGEKVFLECVQDMDHENMFWYRQDPGLGLRLIYFSYDVKMKEKGDIPEGYSVSREKKERFSLILESASTNQTSMYLCASSLLPGVSPLLYEQYFGPGTRLTVT.

Only one count was recorded for this clone. The genes are TRBV5-1 and TRBJ2-7; 9 bases line up with TRBD2. Germline trimming cut 1 base from V and 2 bases from J; bases unmatched to any gene: 4. CDR1 and CDR2 from the germline V gene are SGHRS and YFSETQ. The CDR3 spans 15 residues. The CDR3 region has the DNA TGCGCCAGCAGCTTGAGCGGGGGGAAAACCTACGAGCAGTACTTC. Translation: CASSLSGGKTYEQYF.

CDR3 sequence: CSVEEYRGPQETQYF. The CDR3 nucleotides read TGCAGCGTTGAAGAATACAGGGGGCCACAAGAGACCCAGTACTTC. The chain uses TRBV29-1 and TRBJ2-5; 9 nucleotides match TRBD1. With 0 bases clipped from V and 2 bases from J, the junction kept 4 bases outside the gene matches. Germline V gene sequence: CDR1 SQVTM, CDR2 ANQGSEA. The CDR3 runs 15 residues.

The J gene is TRBJ2-7, the V gene TRBV9, with TRBD2 identical over 10 bases. The CDR3 contains 15 residues. V was pared by 0 bases and J by 6 bases, with 6 bases of the junction left unmatched. Per germline, CDR1 SGDLS and CDR2 YYNGEE. The CDR3 loop is CASSVERGGQGEQYF. In DNA form, the CDR3 reads TGTGCCAGCAGCGTAGAGCGGGGGGGCCAGGGCGAGCAGTACTTC. Full variable domain (rest looked up from reference TRBV9 and TRBJ2-7): DSGVTQTPKHLITATGQRVTLRCSPRSGDLSVYWYQQSLDQGLQFLIQYYNGEERAKGNILERFSAQQFPDLHSELNLSSLELGDSALYFCASSVERGGQGEQYFGPGTRLTVT.

The chain uses TRBV15 and TRBJ1-5; no firm D call. CDR1 is LNHNV, CDR2 YYDKDF, per germline (reference sequence). V was shortened by 5 bases and J by 4 bases, with 9 bases between the two germline ends. This CDR3 is built from 13 residues. Written as DNA, the CDR3 is TGTGCCACCAGCTACAAACTAAATCAGCCCCAGCATTTT. Residues: CATSYKLNQPQHF.

V and J are TRBV6-1 and TRBJ1-3; D uncertain. Trimming stripped 4 bases from V and 0 bases from J, with 10 bases between. CDR1 is MNHNS and CDR2 is SASEGT in the germline V gene. This CDR3 comprises 15 residues. The CDR3 DNA reads as TGTGCCAGCAGTGGTAGACCGGGCTCTGGAAACACCATATATTTT. Translation gives CASSGRPGSGNTIYF.

The chain links TRBV25-1 to TRBJ2-2; TRBD2 aligns across 9 bases. Trimming removed 4 bases from V and 2 bases from J; junction bases left unmatched: 2. The CDR3 consists of 15 residues. The germline V gene encodes CDR1 MGHDK and CDR2 SYGVNS. Written as DNA, the CDR3 is TGTGCCAGCAGTGGACTAGCGGATAACACCGGGGAGCTGTTTTTT. Translation gives CASSGLADNTGELFF.

CDR3 in DNA: TGTGCCAGCAGCTTGCACCCACGGGACAGGTCCTATGGCTACACCTTC. It specifies CASSLHPRDRSYGYTF. The J gene is TRBJ1-2, the V gene TRBV5-6; 8 nucleotides line up with TRBD1. Germline CDR1 reads SGHDT; CDR2 reads YYEEEE. The CDR3 has 16 residues. The junction had 9 bases not matched to a gene; V was cut back by 1 base and J by 4 bases.

This clone has only one observation. The rearrangement uses TRBV5-4 and TRBJ2-3, with TRBD2 as a possible D gene (8 bases). The V end lost 3 bases, the J end lost 11 bases, and 22 bases lay between the germline ends. CDR3 length: 15 amino acids. The V gene's germline CDR1 is SGHNT and CDR2 YYREEE (reference sequence). CDR3 in DNA: TGTGCCAGCAGCTCCGAGCGGGGGCCCCAGGGGGAGCAGTATTTT. The encoded protein is CASSSERGPQGEQYF.

The rearrangement uses TRBV4-3 and TRBJ2-7; 7 positions match TRBD1. V gave up 3 bases and J gave up 6 bases; unmatched junction bases: 8. The CDR3 extends over 14 amino acids. The germline CDR1 and CDR2 sequences are LGHNA and YSLEER. CDR3 region: CASSQVTGLGEQYF. The DNA of the CDR3 is TGCGCCAGCAGCCAGGTGACAGGGTTGGGCGAGCAGTACTTC.

This chain's CDR3 is CASSQKIGQGGPRNQPQHF. The CDR3 nucleotides read TGTGCCAGCAGCCAAAAGATAGGACAGGGAGGGCCGCGCAATCAGCCCCAGCATTTT. The V gene is TRBV4-2, the J gene TRBJ1-5; 8 bases align to TRBD1. The CDR3 extends over 19 amino acids. In germline, CDR1 is LGHNA, CDR2 YNFKEQ. Trimming at V came to 2 bases and at J to 2 bases, leaving 14 bases not matched to a gene.

The rearrangement joins TRBV6-5 to TRBJ2-2; TRBD1 aligns across 7 bases. V lost 3 bases to trimming and J lost 6 bases; unmatched junction nucleotides: 7. The CDR3 runs to 15 residues. Germline CDR1 reads MNHEY; CDR2 reads SVGAGI. CDR3 sequence: CASSYTYRGSGELFF. In DNA, the CDR3 is TGTGCCAGCAGTTATACTTACAGGGGCTCCGGGGAGCTGTTTTTT.

The chain joins TRBV27 to TRBJ2-3; D is possibly TRBD2 (5 bases). V was cut by 3 bases and J by 6 bases, with 16 bases left in between. Germline V gene data show CDR1 as MNHEY and CDR2 as SMNVEV (reference sequence). There are 15 residues in the CDR3. In DNA, the CDR3 is TGTGCCAGCAGTTTGGAGACTACCTATAGGGATACGCAGTATTTT. Protein sequence: CASSLETTYRDTQYF.

The J gene is TRBJ1-1, the V gene TRBV5-4; D is possibly TRBD1 (5 bases). The CDR3 runs 20 residues. Germline V gene lookup returns CDR1 SGHNT and CDR2 YYREEE (reference sequence). The ends were cut back, 4 bases at V and 1 base at J, with 29 bases in the middle. Written as DNA, the CDR3 is TGTGCCAGCAGCCCCCGCCGGGGGGACCCAAGATATAGTAGGAACACTGAAGCTTTCTTT. Its translation: CASSPRRGDPRYSRNTEAFF.

The chain is built from TRBV7-9 and TRBJ1-3; D remains ambiguous. The CDR3 extends over 16 amino acids. Trimming removed 5 bases at V and 0 bases at J, with 14 bases between. Germline lookup yields CDR1 SEHNR and CDR2 FQNEAQ (reference sequence). The CDR3 here is CASSQDTYFSGNTIYF. The CDR3 DNA is TGTGCCAGCAGCCAAGACACATACTTCTCTGGAAACACCATATATTTT.

The J gene is TRBJ2-2, the V gene TRBV2; TRBD1 aligns across 8 bases. With V trimmed by 10 bases and J by 2 bases, 15 bases remained unmatched. The CDR3 has 17 residues. Germline V gene data show CDR1 as SNHLY and CDR2 as FYNNEI. The CDR3 loop reads CAITPKGAGGNTGELFF. The CDR3, as DNA: TGTGCCATCACCCCCAAAGGAGCAGGGGGCAACACCGGGGAGCTGTTTTTT.

This sequence joins TRBV4-3 and TRBJ2-7; 14 bases agree with TRBD2. CDR1 and CDR2 from the germline V gene are LGHNA and YSLEER. The V gene end was trimmed by 0 bases and the J gene end by 4 bases; junction bases not matched to a gene: 5. CDR3 length: 17 amino acids. The CDR3 DNA is TGCGCCAGCAGCCAAGACCAGAGACTAGCGGGGGGGTACGAGCAGTACTTC. This sequence encodes CASSQDQRLAGGYEQYF.

The chain is built from TRBV28 and TRBJ1-5; D is undetermined. This CDR3 is built from 19 residues. With 3 bases removed from V and 0 bases from J, the gap between germline ends came to 21 bases. Germline CDR1 MDHEN, CDR2 SYDVKM. For the CDR3, the DNA is TGTGCCAGCAGTTTTCGTAAATCATACCAATCCTATAGCAATCAGCCCCAGCATTTT. Encoded protein: CASSFRKSYQSYSNQPQHF.

The chain is built from TRBV5-8 and TRBJ1-1; 7 bases are a match to TRBD1. J gave up 1 base and V 0 bases, and 6 bases lay outside the gene matches. The CDR3 covers 16 residues. Germline CDR1 is SGHTS and CDR2 is YDEGEE. DNA of the CDR3: TGTGCCAGCAGCTTGGCCCCTCGACAGGGGAACACTGAAGCTTTCTTT. It encodes CASSLAPRQGNTEAFF.

This clone was picked up a small number of times. The rearrangement links TRBV5-8 to TRBJ2-7; perhaps TRBD1 as D (6 bases). Trimming left V 0 bases short and J 2 bases short, with 9 bases between. The CDR3 runs to 14 residues. Germline V gene lookup returns CDR1 SGHTS and CDR2 YDEGEE. The chain's CDR3 is CASSLGAGAYEQYF. CDR3 in DNA: TGTGCCAGCAGCTTGGGGGCAGGGGCCTACGAGCAGTACTTC.

The J gene is TRBJ1-6, the V gene TRBV5-6; the match to TRBD1 covers 9 bases. The V and J ends lost 0 bases and 7 bases, in that order; junction bases with no gene match: 14. The CDR3 consists of 19 residues. CDR1 is SGHDT and CDR2 is YYEEEE in the germline V gene. The CDR3 protein is CASSLGDRETDRGNSPLHF. The CDR3 DNA sequence: TGTGCCAGCAGCTTGGGGGACAGGGAGACCGATCGAGGAAATTCACCCCTCCACTTT.

V and J are TRBV9 and TRBJ2-1; 7 positions match TRBD1. In germline, CDR1 is SGDLS, CDR2 YYNGEE. CDR3 length equals 16 residues. The V segment lost 0 bases and the J segment 6 bases; nucleotides outside the gene matches: 9. The CDR3 reads CASSVGDGTECNEQFF. The DNA for the CDR3 is TGTGCCAGCAGCGTAGGCGACGGGACAGAGTGCAATGAGCAGTTCTTC.

V is TRBV9 and J is TRBJ1-2; TRBD1 matches 9 bases. CDR1 SGDLS and CDR2 YYNGEE come from the germline V gene. CDR3 length equals 18 residues. V lost 0 bases to trimming and J lost 3 bases; unmatched junction nucleotides: 12. The CDR3 reads CASSVAWEDRGPDYGYTF. DNA of the CDR3: TGTGCCAGCAGCGTAGCGTGGGAGGACAGGGGTCCAGACTATGGCTACACCTTC.

This clone is a singleton in its sample. The J gene is TRBJ2-3, the V gene TRBV7-2; a weak D match, TRBD2 (6 bases). Germline loops: CDR1 SGHTA, CDR2 FQGNSA. V lost 7 bases to trimming and J lost 0 bases, with 17 bases between them. The CDR3 extends over 16 amino acids. CDR3 DNA sequence: TGTGCCAGCACCCCTACTAGGAGGGCTAGCACAGATACGCAGTATTTT. Translation gives CASTPTRRASTDTQYF.